This paragraph reports one T cell receptor (beta chain). This clonotype showed up just once. No antigen is known for it. No base quality information exists; no much larger clone differs at one position. Evidence from a single read is weak. The data stem from a study of relationships among human T cell subsets (dated 2010 in TCRdb). Regarding the research as a whole: Eight distinct blood T cell populations were sequenced: pan T, CD8 cytotoxic, regulatory, Th1, Th2, naive plus transitional, activated and memory cells. The study at large found these results: The seven subsets showed no statistically significant differences in V, D and J usage, CDR3 length, or N-nucleotide additions. The bead-based sorting could not exclude a CD4+CD8+ double-positive population. T cell counts went unrecorded for a couple of pan T samples, which were processed alongside pan B cells. While more than 60% of CD8+ cytotoxic sequences came from clones with more than 100 reads, the regulatory and Th2 subsets had few clones of that kind. Substantial sharing of CDR3s among Th1, Th2 and regulatory T cells was interpreted as suggestive of stochastic cell fate choices.

Miltenyi superparamagnetic beads coated with subset-specific monoclonal antibodies were used to isolate the T cell subsets. Every T cell population came from peripheral blood. Whole blood was subjected to Ficoll separation to obtain mononuclear cells, from which monocytes were subsequently depleted using anti-CD14 microbeads. Isolated cell populations were immediately resuspended in RNAprotect reagent. CD3+ T cells in general were included in the pan T sample. For CDR1 and CDR2, the germline V gene (reference sequence) lists PRHDT and FYEKMQ. The junction shows trimming of 2 bases on V and 9 bases on J, plus 8 bases between the germline ends. From the cysteine up to the phenylalanine, the CDR3 has a length of 12 residues. CDR3 DNA only is kept here, 36 bases in frame from base 1. The method behind the library was multiplex PCR. The sequencer was a 454 GS FLX. Semiquantitative ARM-PCR was used to amplify the TCR alpha and beta CDR3 regions from mRNA. In ARM-PCR, tagged nested gene-specific primers were applied first, and communal superprimers then carried out the exponential amplification. Before the second amplification round was performed on first-round PCR products, the nested primers were removed by exonuclease. The amplicons were sequenced on the 454 platform, a system that can rapidly sequence millions of DNA fragments without cloning bias. A read counted as effective if the read could be mapped to both V and J germline segments. The published analysis was carried out like this. IRmap was used to assign reads to germline V, D and J segments, and IRmap relies on pyromap, a Smith-Waterman modification adapted to 454 sequencing errors. Cutoffs set at the 99th percentile of alignment scores from simulated random sequences were applied to filter D-beta assignments. CDR3 was defined as the amino acids lying between the conserved V-segment Y[YFLI]C motif and the J-segment [FW]GXGT motif. A compound Poisson process model, previously applied to large-scale EST data, was used to estimate repertoire diversity. A procedure for detecting cross-contamination was applied so that sample contamination could be argued against as the origin of shared CDR3s. The public reads were run again by TCRdb, first through fastp at Q25 and then through MiXCR, and only productive beta chains were kept. One record per CDR3 amino acid sequence lists the most common genes and DNA. In this record, the V and J calls reflect TCRdb's handling and not the investigators' own analysis. The sample has around 14,000 distinct CDR3 sequences on record, less than 70% of them singletons. The ten largest clones take up 35% of the sample.

The clonotype comes from a man aged 35 to 55 in good health. The chain links TRBV13 with TRBJ2-1; no D gene can be assigned with confidence. Material: total T cells sorted from blood. In light of the paper, this sample's cell subset or site label describes: CD3+ T cells in general. The nucleotide sequence reads TGTGCCAGCAGCTTAAATCACGCTGAGCAGTTCTTC. It translates as CASSLNHAEQFF.